The 10 T cell receptor beta chains listed next were all sequenced from one sample in a study of human T cells and chemical hapten exposure. TCRdb recomputed calls from the RACE reads with MiXCR, one row per CDR3 protein. The data contain 35,000 to 50,000 distinct CDR3 sequences, 3.5% to 4.5% of them singletons. As to time point: healthy volunteer bleed at 2 weeks. Unfractionated whole blood yielded total RNA. The sample comprised whole blood. The receptor set was obtained from a female donor in good health. Some clones in this sample may be carry-over from other donors' samples.

This clonotype came up many times. V usage is TRBV25-1 and J usage is TRBJ2-7, with 8 positions matching TRBD2. The CDR3 extends over 18 amino acids. The V gene's germline CDR1 is MGHDK and CDR2 SYGVNS. The junction had 12 bases not matched to a gene; V was cut back by 2 bases and J by 0 bases. The CDR3 DNA reads as TGTGCCAGCAGTGAACTCGGACAACTAGCGGAGGCCTCCTACGAGCAGTACTTC. This gives the protein CASSELGQLAEASYEQYF.

This clonotype was seen at least ten times. The chain has TRBV21-1 and TRBJ1-2; the table's D call, TRBD1, was not checked against the DNA. TRBV21-1 is flagged as a pseudogene. The CDR3 covers 14 residues. In nucleotides, the CDR3 is TGTGCCAGCAGCAAAGACGGACAGGGGAATGGCTACACCTTC. Its translation is CASSKDGQGNGYTF.

This clonotype was recorded at least ten times. The V gene is TRBV10-3, the J gene TRBJ2-3, with 10 bases lining up with TRBD2. This CDR3 is 13 amino acids long. With V trimmed by 7 bases and J by 6 bases, 4 bases remained unmatched. Germline CDR1 ENHRY, CDR2 SYGVKD. The CDR3 loop is CAITSGGADTQYF. In DNA, the CDR3 is TGTGCCATCACTAGCGGGGGTGCCGATACGCAGTATTTT.

The sample holds many counts of this clonotype. The V gene is TRBV12-3 or TRBV12-4, the J gene TRBJ2-1; the D gene is possibly TRBD2 (7 bases). The germline V and J ends were trimmed by 7 bases and 9 bases, with 19 bases remaining between them. The CDR3 extends over 14 amino acids. For the CDR3, the DNA is TGTGCCAGCACATGGGGGGCTAGCGGTCTTGAGCAGTTCTTC. Protein product: CASTWGASGLEQFF.

The table lists this clonotype with many counts. V gene TRBV28 combines with J gene TRBJ1-3; D is unresolved. The germline V gene has CDR1 MDHEN and CDR2 SYDVKM. Trimming cost V 2 bases and J 1 base, with 15 bases left between them. This CDR3 is 17 amino acids long. CDR3 sequence reads: CASSLTRLGGSGNTIYF. In nucleotides, the CDR3 is TGTGCCAGCAGTTTAACCCGGTTGGGAGGGTCTGGAAACACCATATATTTT.

This clonotype was found many times. The rearrangement joins TRBV5-1 to TRBJ2-1; 9 bases map to TRBD2. Germline CDR1 reads SGHRS; CDR2 reads YFSETQ. V lost 0 bases and J lost 2; bases outside the gene matches: 15. This CDR3 region has 20 residues. The CDR3 DNA sequence: TGCGCCAGCAGCTTGGCCGGTAGCGGGGGCCCCCGGGGAACCTACAATGAGCAGTTCTTC. It yields the protein CASSLAGSGGPRGTYNEQFF. Full variable domain (outside the CDR3, taken from reference TRBV5-1 and TRBJ2-1): KAGVTQTPRYLIKTRGQQVTLSCSPISGHRSVSWYQQTPGQGLQFLFEYFSETQRNKGNFPGRFSGRQFSNSRSEMNVSTLELGDSALYLCASSLAGSGGPRGTYNEQFFGPGTRLTVL.

This clonotype was found a few times. V and J are TRBV6-2 or TRBV6-3 and TRBJ2-3; unclear D gene. Looked up from germline, CDR1 is MNHEY and CDR2 is SVGEGT. With 0 bases removed from V and 7 bases from J, the gap between germline ends came to 8 bases. The CDR3 is made up of 13 amino acids. This chain's CDR3 is CASSYSTAHTQYF. In nucleotides, the CDR3 is TGTGCCAGCAGTTACTCGACCGCCCATACGCAGTATTTT.

This clonotype appeared many times. The V gene is TRBV25-1, the J gene TRBJ1-2, with 7 bases that match TRBD1. CDR1 and CDR2 (germline): MGHDK, SYGVNS. Trimming took 6 bases from V and 7 from J; bases not matched to a gene: 14. This CDR3 has 15 residues. The DNA of the CDR3 is TGTGCCAGCAGCCGAACGAGGGGGCGCATGGCTGGCTACACCTTC. Translating it yields CASSRTRGRMAGYTF.

This clonotype was counted at least ten times. This sequence joins TRBV5-1 and TRBJ2-7, with unresolved D. CDR3 length: 14 residues. V lost 0 bases and J lost 2, with 9 bases in between. Looked up from germline, CDR1 is SGHRS and CDR2 is YFSETQ. CDR3 sequence (DNA): TGCGCCAGCAGCTTGGCGGCAGCCACCTACGAGCAGTACTTC. Its protein product is CASSLAAATYEQYF.

This sequence joins TRBV30 and TRBJ2-7; D possibly uses TRBD1 or TRBD2 (5 bases each). CDR1 and CDR2 from the germline V gene are GTSNPN and SVGIG (reference sequence). The CDR3 is made up of 13 amino acids. V was shortened by 0 bases and J by 4 bases, with 10 bases between the two germline ends. The CDR3, as DNA: TGTGCCTGGAGTGTGGGGGTTCGGTACGAGCAGTACTTC. The encoded protein is CAWSVGVRYEQYF.